A single sample is the source of the 24 T cell receptor beta chains below, sequenced in a study of cytomegalovirus exposure and HLA in healthy donors. The primer mix had 60 Vbeta and 13 Jbeta primers. Assay used: immunoSEQ multiplex PCR; TCRdb lists only in-frame clones, some missing. The sample carries approximately 89,000 clones, about 75% recorded once. The specimen was PBMCs. The receptor set was obtained from a man aged 25-45 years in good health and CMV-seropositive.

V is TRBV14 and J is TRBJ1-4, with D perhaps matching TRBD1 (5 bases). The CDR3 has 16 residues. From germline, CDR1 is SGHDN and CDR2 FVKESK. Trimming stripped 0 bases from V and 5 bases from J, with 13 bases between. In DNA form, the CDR3 reads TGTGCCAGCAGCCAAGATTGGGGCAGGCTAAATGAAAAACTGTTTTTT. Translated, it gives CASSQDWGRLNEKLFF.

The chain couples TRBV5-1 to TRBJ1-2; 8 bases align to TRBD1. This CDR3 is built from 14 residues. Trimming took 5 bases from V and 3 from J; bases not matched to a gene: 6. CDR1 and CDR2 from the germline V gene are SGHRS and YFSETQ. The CDR3 protein is CASRQSGGYYGYTF. The CDR3 coding sequence is TGCGCCAGCAGACAATCAGGGGGCTACTATGGCTACACCTTC. Complete variable domain (other parts from reference TRBV5-1 and TRBJ1-2): KAGVTQTPRYLIKTRGQQVTLSCSPISGHRSVSWYQQTPGQGLQFLFEYFSETQRNKGNFPGRFSGRQFSNSRSEMNVSTLELGDSALYLCASRQSGGYYGYTFGSGTRLTVV.

The chain joins TRBV7-8 to TRBJ1-1, with a weak D call TRBD1 (6 bases). This CDR3 contains 14 residues. Trimming left V 5 bases short and J 2 bases short, with 12 bases between. In germline, CDR1 is SGHVS, CDR2 FQNEAQ. The CDR3 is CASSRTGTNTEAFF. The CDR3 DNA reads TGTGCCAGCAGCAGAACCGGGACAAACACTGAAGCTTTCTTT. The full variable domain, in which reference TRBV7-8 and TRBJ1-1 provide the parts outside the CDR3, is GAGVSQSPRYKVAKRGQDVALRCDPISGHVSLFWYQQALGQGPEFLTYFQNEAQLDKSGLPSDRFFAERPEGSVSTLKIQRTQQEDSAVYLCASSRTGTNTEAFFGQGTRLTVV.

The chain uses TRBV7-9 and TRBJ2-3; the match to TRBD1 covers 8 bases. The length of the CDR3 is 15 residues. The V segment lost 5 bases and the J segment 6 bases; nucleotides outside the gene matches: 10. The germline CDR1 and CDR2 sequences are SEHNR and FQNEAQ (reference sequence). CDR3 sequence (DNA): TGTGCCAGCAGCCGCACCTCAGGGGGCTGGGATACGCAGTATTTT. Its protein product is CASSRTSGGWDTQYF.

The chain links TRBV28 to TRBJ1-6, with 8 bases identical to TRBD1. The CDR3 has 18 residues. Trimming took 1 base from V and 6 from J; bases not matched to a gene: 11. The germline V gene has CDR1 MDHEN and CDR2 SYDVKM. DNA of the CDR3: TGTGCCAGCAGTTTATTCCTGGATTTGGACAGGGCTAATTCACCCCTCCACTTT. Its protein product is CASSLFLDLDRANSPLHF.

The chain employs TRBV7-9 and TRBJ1-2; D remains unclear. This CDR3 spans 11 amino acids. The germline gives CDR1 SEHNR, CDR2 FQNEAQ (reference sequence). V dropped 1 base and J dropped 6 bases, with 3 bases sitting between them. The CDR3 DNA reads TGTGCCAGCAGCTTAGTCGATGGCTACACCTTC. This sequence encodes CASSLVDGYTF.

This rearrangement joins TRBV9 to TRBJ2-5; D might be TRBD2 (5 bases). The CDR3 length is 12 residues. Germline V gene data show CDR1 as SGDLS and CDR2 as YYNGEE. V was pared by 3 bases and J by 11 bases, with 14 bases between. The CDR3 is CASSAAFGEQYF. In DNA, the CDR3 is TGTGCCAGCAGCGCGGCCTTTGGGGAGCAGTACTTC.

This clone was observed a single time. The rearrangement uses TRBV6-4 and TRBJ2-1, with 8 positions matching TRBD1. This CDR3 spans 15 amino acids. Germline CDR1 reads MRHNA; CDR2 reads SNTAGT. V lost 0 bases and J lost 6; bases outside the gene matches: 4. For the CDR3, the DNA is TGTGCCAGCAGTGACTCGCAGGGGGCGTCCAATGAGCAGTTCTTC. Translating it yields CASSDSQGASNEQFF.

The chain employs TRBV15 and TRBJ1-2; D not resolved. The length of the CDR3 is 12 residues. Trimming took 5 bases from V and 8 from J, leaving 12 bases between them. CDR1 and CDR2 from the germline V gene are LNHNV and YYDKDF (reference sequence). CDR3 sequence: CATSRARGGYTF. The CDR3 nucleotides are TGTGCCACCAGCCGAGCCCGAGGGGGCTACACCTTC.

This chain links TRBV4-1 with TRBJ2-3; 9 bases fit TRBD1. With V trimmed by 0 bases and J by 1 base, 5 bases remained unmatched. The CDR3 length is 17 residues. Germline assignment: CDR1 MGHRA and CDR2 YSYEKL. This CDR3 is CASSQDRGQGGTDTQYF. CDR3 bases: TGCGCCAGCAGCCAAGATCGGGGACAGGGAGGCACAGATACGCAGTATTTT.

Points on this clone: An end of the junction does not agree with germline; a read error may underlie this. V is TRBV18 and J is TRBJ1-4; 9 positions match TRBD1. Per the germline V gene, CDR1 is KGHSH and CDR2 is LQKENI. The CDR3 covers 15 residues. CDR3 in DNA: TGTGCCAGCTCAGCACCGGGACAGGGCGGTGAAAAACTGTTTTTT. Its protein is CASSAPGQGGEKLFF.

The rearrangement links TRBV7-2 to TRBJ1-6, with a possible D match to TRBD1 (6 bases). CDR3 length: 16 amino acids. Germline V gene data show CDR1 as SGHTA and CDR2 as FQGNSA. V gave up 2 bases and J gave up 1 base, with 9 bases separating them. The DNA of the CDR3 is TGTGCCAGCAGCTTACAGGGGATGTCCTATAATTCACCCCTCCACTTT. Translated, it gives CASSLQGMSYNSPLHF.

The V gene is TRBV2, the J gene TRBJ2-7, with D unresolved. The CDR3 extends over 12 amino acids. Germline V gene lookup returns CDR1 SNHLY and CDR2 FYNNEI. The V gene lost 6 bases and the J gene lost 1 base, with 7 bases spanning the gap. The CDR3 sequence: CASSLESYEQYF. CDR3 in DNA: TGTGCCAGCAGCCTAGAGTCCTACGAGCAGTACTTC. Supplemented by reference TRBV2 and TRBJ2-7, the full variable domain reads EPEVTQTPSHQVTQMGQEVILRCVPISNHLYFYWYRQILGQKVEFLVSFYNNEISEKSEIFDDQFSVERPDGSNFTLKIRSTKLEDSAMYFCASSLESYEQYFGPGTRLTVT.

This chain links TRBV5-6 with TRBJ2-7; D possibly corresponds to TRBD2 (7 bases). V lost 0 bases and J lost 4, with 14 bases in between. CDR3 length: 15 residues. Germline-derived CDR1 and CDR2 are SGHDT and YYEEEE. Here the CDR3 reads CASSLAARGLYEQYF. The CDR3 bases are TGTGCCAGCAGCTTGGCGGCGCGGGGGCTGTACGAGCAGTACTTC.

V is TRBV7-3 and J is TRBJ2-3, with 13 bases lining up with TRBD2. The junction had 10 bases not matched to a gene; V was cut back by 2 bases and J by 2 bases. Germline assignment: CDR1 SGHTA and CDR2 FQGTGA. This CDR3 comprises 19 residues. In DNA, the CDR3 is TGTGCCAGCAGCTTACCGCGACTAGCGGGGGGACTTAACACAGATACGCAGTATTTT. Its translation: CASSLPRLAGGLNTDTQYF.

The V and J genes are TRBV21-1 and TRBJ2-2; the table's D call, TRBD2, was not checked against the DNA. TRBV21-1 is classified as a pseudogene. The CDR3 covers 21 residues. The CDR3: CASSKAWRGSSGGANTGELFF. Here the CDR3 DNA reads TGTGCCAGCAGCAAAGCGTGGAGGGGAAGTAGCGGGGGGGCGAACACCGGGGAGCTGTTTTTT.

V usage is TRBV9 and J usage is TRBJ2-7; TRBD2 is a possible D gene (5 bases). Germline values: CDR1 SGDLS, CDR2 YYNGEE. The CDR3 runs 14 residues. V dropped 3 bases and J dropped 3 bases, with 13 bases sitting between them. This CDR3 is CASSEDGGVYEQYF. The CDR3 DNA reads TGTGCCAGCAGCGAAGACGGAGGTGTCTACGAGCAGTACTTC. The complete variable domain, with remaining parts taken from reference TRBV9 and TRBJ2-7, reads DSGVTQTPKHLITATGQRVTLRCSPRSGDLSVYWYQQSLDQGLQFLIQYYNGEERAKGNILERFSAQQFPDLHSELNLSSLELGDSALYFCASSEDGGVYEQYFGPGTRLTVT.

The chain combines TRBV27 with TRBJ1-6; 7 bases agree with TRBD1. Per the germline V gene, CDR1 is MNHEY and CDR2 is SMNVEV (reference sequence). The CDR3 is made up of 15 amino acids. The V segment lost 6 bases and the J segment 7 bases; nucleotides outside the gene matches: 9. CDR3 in amino acids: CASRPRQGRNSPLHF. CDR3 in DNA: TGTGCCAGCAGGCCCAGACAGGGAAGAAATTCACCCCTCCACTTT.

The chain links TRBV6-6 to TRBJ1-1; the D is unclear. This CDR3 is 13 amino acids long. Germline CDR1 is MNHNY and CDR2 is SVGAGI (reference sequence). V lost 7 bases to trimming and J lost 4 bases, with 13 bases between them. The CDR3 region is CASTNGAVTEAFF. The CDR3 nucleotides read TGTGCCAGCACTAACGGTGCGGTCACTGAAGCTTTCTTT.

This clone showed up many times. V gene TRBV15 combines with J gene TRBJ1-4, with 12 bases lining up with TRBD1. Germline lookup yields CDR1 LNHNV and CDR2 YYDKDF (reference sequence). The V gene end was trimmed by 1 base and the J gene end by 7 bases; junction bases not matched to a gene: 4. The CDR3 sequence is 16 residues long. Here the CDR3 reads CATSRVRGQGAEKLFF. CDR3 nucleotide sequence: TGTGCCACCAGCAGAGTGAGGGGACAGGGGGCTGAAAAACTGTTTTTT.

This clone was seen only a few times. The chain combines TRBV6-1 with TRBJ2-7, with D perhaps TRBD2 (6 bases). Looked up from germline, CDR1 is MNHNS and CDR2 is SASEGT. The ends were cut back, 4 bases at V and 0 bases at J, with 13 bases in the middle. The CDR3 loop spans 15 amino acids. Here the CDR3 DNA reads TGTGCCAGCAGTGGATTGGGGACTGGCTCCTACGAGCAGTACTTC. Protein product: CASSGLGTGSYEQYF.

The chain carries TRBV5-8 and TRBJ1-1, with a weak D call TRBD1 (6 bases). Germline CDR1 SGHTS, CDR2 YDEGEE. This CDR3 has 13 residues. Trimming took off 4 bases at V and 3 bases at J, with 10 bases between the two ends. CDR3 in DNA: TGTGCCAGCAGCGAAGGGGGTTACACTGAAGCTTTCTTT. The encoded protein is CASSEGGYTEAFF.

The rearrangement uses TRBV6-6 and TRBJ1-2; TRBD1 might be the D (5 bases). V shed 4 bases and J shed 7 bases, with 22 bases lying between them. The CDR3 contains 16 residues. The germline gives CDR1 MNHNY, CDR2 SVGAGI (reference sequence). The CDR3 DNA is TGTGCCAGCAGTTTTGTTCGTGGAGGGGCGGGAAGTGGCTACACCTTC. Its translation: CASSFVRGGAGSGYTF.

The V and J genes are TRBV28 and TRBJ1-2; possible D gene TRBD1, 6 bases. Deletions cut 6 bases from V and 4 bases from J, with 18 bases between. CDR3 length: 15 amino acids. Germline loops: CDR1 MDHEN, CDR2 SYDVKM. CDR3 bases: TGTGCCAGCAGGGAGTCCAGGGGTTCGGTCTATGGCTACACCTTC. Its protein product is CASRESRGSVYGYTF.